This TCR beta chain was recorded in a study of cytomegalovirus exposure and HLA in healthy donors. Points from the study as a whole: Researchers reported that a few CMV-associated chains were confirmed in vitro as CMV antigen-specific.

The table came from immunoSEQ multiplex PCR; TCRdb's copy has only in-frame clones and leaves some out. Of approximately 150,000 clones listed, approximately 86% were seen once; the top ten hold around 2%. The germline CDR1 and CDR2 sequences are SEHNR and FQNEAQ (reference sequence). Trimming stripped 1 base from V and 5 bases from J, with 17 bases between. The CDR3 spans 16 residues. About this clone: No antigen is known for it.

The sequence was collected from a young man in good health and CMV-seropositive. J is TRBJ1-2 and V is TRBV7-9; D is unclear. Sequencing was performed on PBMCs. The CDR3 loop reads CASSLDQYRESYGYTF. In DNA form, the CDR3 reads TGTGCCAGCAGCTTAGACCAATACCGGGAGAGTTATGGCTACACCTTC. The whole variable domain, filled in from reference TRBV7-9 and TRBJ1-2, reads DTGVSQNPRHKITKRGQNVTFRCDPISEHNRLYWYRQTLGQGPEFLTYFQNEAQLEKSRLLSDRFSAERPKGSFSTLEIQRTEQGDSAMYLCASSLDQYRESYGYTFGSGTRLTVV.